The 22 T cell receptor beta chains given below trace back to one sample, sequenced in a study of blood T cell repertoires in COVID-19. TCRdb's copy holds only in-frame clones and misses some; the assay was immunoSEQ multiplex PCR. This sample yields 200,000 to 250,000 clones, of which 84% are seen a single time; about 4% belongs to the top ten. Sequencing used peripheral blood. These receptors were obtained from a man aged 45-65 years with acute or convalescent COVID-19.

The V gene is TRBV14, the J gene TRBJ2-7, with D unresolved. Germline V gene data show CDR1 as SGHDN and CDR2 as FVKESK. The germline V and J ends were trimmed by 0 bases and 8 bases, with 11 bases remaining between them. The CDR3 loop spans 13 amino acids. The CDR3 region has the DNA TGTGCCAGCAGCCAAGATAGTGCTACGAAGCAGTACTTC. This encodes CASSQDSATKQYF.

V and J are TRBV5-1 and TRBJ1-4; TRBD1 matches at 8 bases. With V trimmed by 4 bases and J by 5 bases, 4 bases remained unmatched. The CDR3 has 14 amino acids. From germline, CDR1 is SGHRS and CDR2 YFSETQ. The CDR3 loop is CASSRGQENEKLFF. The CDR3 DNA is TGCGCCAGCAGCAGGGGACAGGAGAATGAAAAACTGTTTTTT.

This chain uses TRBV2 with TRBJ1-6, with D possibly TRBD1 on 6 matching bases. The germline V gene encodes CDR1 SNHLY and CDR2 FYNNEI. Deletions cut 6 bases from V and 1 base from J, with 7 bases between. CDR3 size: 14 residues. DNA for the CDR3: TGTGCCAGCAGCGGACAGTCCTATAATTCACCCCTCCACTTT. Its protein is CASSGQSYNSPLHF.

V and J are TRBV27 and TRBJ2-7, with 8 bases identical to TRBD2. Germline V CDR1 and CDR2: MNHEY, SMNVEV (reference sequence). The CDR3 contains 15 residues. The ends lost 5 bases at V and 7 bases at J; junction bases unmatched: 13. CDR3: CASSPPGLVADEQYF. Written as DNA, the CDR3 is TGTGCCAGCAGTCCACCGGGACTAGTGGCTGATGAGCAGTACTTC.

The chain uses TRBV6-1 and TRBJ1-5, with TRBD1 matching over 8 bases. Germline V gene data show CDR1 as MNHNS and CDR2 as SASEGT. The CDR3 is 16 amino acids. V shed 2 bases, J shed 6 bases, and the junction held 9 bases outside the gene matches. The CDR3 nucleotides are TGTGCCAGCAGTGAATATGCAGGGGGCCCCCCTCAGCCCCAGCATTTT. Protein sequence: CASSEYAGGPPQPQHF.

The rearrangement uses TRBV6-2 or TRBV6-3 and TRBJ2-7; a possible D gene is TRBD1 (6 bases). The CDR3 runs 14 residues. V was trimmed by 6 bases and J by 2 bases, leaving 14 bases between them. Germline CDR1 and CDR2: MNHEY and SVGEGT. CDR3 nucleotide sequence: TGTGCCAGCAGCCAGGGACACCGGCCCTACGAGCAGTACTTC. This translates into CASSQGHRPYEQYF.

The chain uses TRBV7-9 and TRBJ1-1; D gene unclear. The CDR3 contains 12 residues. Germline V lookup: CDR1 SEHNR, CDR2 FQNEAQ (reference sequence). The V gene lost 1 base and the J gene lost 10 bases, with 10 bases spanning the gap. The CDR3 is CASSLVGERAFF. The CDR3, as DNA: TGTGCCAGCAGCTTAGTTGGGGAGCGAGCTTTCTTT.

The V and J genes are TRBV6-5 and TRBJ2-7; D is undetermined. The CDR3 runs to 14 residues. From germline, CDR1 is MNHEY and CDR2 SVGAGI. V lost 0 bases, J lost 5 bases, and 11 bases lay in between. In DNA form, the CDR3 reads TGTGCCAGCAGTTACTCGACTCCCGCGAACGAGCAGTACTTC. Translating gives CASSYSTPANEQYF.

V and J are TRBV10-3 and TRBJ1-6; possibly TRBD1 for D (6 bases). Germline assignment: CDR1 ENHRY and CDR2 SYGVKD. Deletions cut 3 bases from V and 7 bases from J, with 10 bases between. The CDR3 extends over 14 amino acids. The CDR3 nucleotides are TGTGCCATCAGTGAAGGGGGGGAAAATTCACCCCTCCACTTT. Translated, it gives CAISEGGENSPLHF.

This clone was found once. This rearrangement joins TRBV18 to TRBJ2-7; 11 positions agree with TRBD1. Germline CDR1 is KGHSH and CDR2 is LQKENI. The CDR3 contains 16 residues. Trimming took 2 bases from V and 6 from J; bases not matched to a gene: 9. The CDR3 DNA reads TGTGCCAGCTCACCAGAGGTCTGGGACAGGGGGAGCGAGCAGTACTTC. It codes for CASSPEVWDRGSEQYF.

This clone was found a few times. The rearrangement links TRBV18 to TRBJ1-5; D is possibly TRBD1 (6 bases). Germline V gene sequence: CDR1 KGHSH, CDR2 LQKENI. CDR3 length: 16 residues. The germline V and J ends were trimmed by 6 bases and 6 bases, with 21 bases remaining between them. The chain's CDR3 is CASSPTGSRISQPQHF. CDR3 sequence (DNA): TGTGCCAGCTCTCCGACAGGCTCAAGAATTAGTCAGCCCCAGCATTTT.

This chain connects TRBV30 to TRBJ1-2; the D is unclear. The CDR3 is 14 amino acids. Deletions cut 4 bases from V and 2 bases from J, with 14 bases between. Germline CDR1 GTSNPN, CDR2 SVGIG (reference sequence). In nucleotides, the CDR3 is TGTGCCTGGATCGTGATCGGGAGGAACTATGGCTACACCTTC. Translating gives CAWIVIGRNYGYTF.

The chain couples TRBV5-1 to TRBJ1-6; TRBD1 matches 9 bases. In germline, CDR1 is SGHRS, CDR2 YFSETQ. V gave up 0 bases and J gave up 9 bases; unmatched junction bases: 4. This CDR3 spans 15 amino acids. The CDR3 spells CASSLGDRVVSPLHF. CDR3 DNA sequence: TGCGCCAGCAGCTTGGGGGACAGGGTGGTTTCACCCCTCCACTTT.

This clone was counted only a few times. This chain joins TRBV6-6 and TRBJ1-1; D is undetermined. Trimming left V 6 bases short and J 4 bases short, with 9 bases between. Germline assignment: CDR1 MNHNY and CDR2 SVGAGI (reference sequence). The CDR3 totals 12 residues. CDR3: CASSSPGTEAFF. Written as DNA, the CDR3 is TGTGCCAGCAGCTCACCGGGCACTGAAGCTTTCTTT.

The gene calls are TRBV28 and TRBJ2-7; TRBD2 aligns across 8 bases. V shed 3 bases and J 3 bases; nucleotides not matched to a gene: 7. The CDR3 contains 15 residues. Looked up from germline, CDR1 is MDHEN and CDR2 is SYDVKM. CDR3 in amino acids: CASSFPTGRDYEQYF. In DNA, the CDR3 is TGTGCCAGCAGTTTTCCGACCGGGAGGGACTACGAGCAGTACTTC.

V usage is TRBV4-2 and J usage is TRBJ1-3, with D tentatively TRBD1 (5 bases). Trimming stripped 0 bases from V and 0 bases from J, with 15 bases between. The CDR3 is made up of 18 amino acids. Per germline, CDR1 LGHNA and CDR2 YNFKEQ. The CDR3 nucleotides read TGTGCCAGCAGCCAAGATTTTCCACAGGAGAGCTCTGGAAACACCATATATTTT. This sequence encodes CASSQDFPQESSGNTIYF.

CDR3 DNA sequence: TGTGCCAGCAGCGTAGACGGGGGTCGAAATTCACCCCTCCACTTT. Amino acid sequence: CASSVDGGRNSPLHF. This chain joins TRBV9 and TRBJ1-6, with D possibly TRBD1 on 5 matching bases. With 0 bases removed from V and 7 bases from J, the gap between germline ends came to 11 bases. The length of the CDR3 is 15 residues. Germline CDR1 SGDLS, CDR2 YYNGEE.

The chain is built from TRBV9 and TRBJ1-2; D is undetermined. V shed 3 bases and J shed 2 bases, with 14 bases lying between them. CDR1 and CDR2 from the germline V gene are SGDLS and YYNGEE. The CDR3 loop spans 15 amino acids. In nucleotides, the CDR3 is TGTGCCAGCAGCGCGGAAGAGGGCCTAAACTATGGCTACACCTTC. This translates into CASSAEEGLNYGYTF.

This clone was picked up a small number of times. The chain is built from TRBV19 and TRBJ2-2; no firm D call. V lost 8 bases and J lost 0, with 7 bases in between. Germline CDR1 and CDR2: LNHDA and SQIVND (reference sequence). The CDR3 totals 13 residues. The DNA for the CDR3 is TGTGCCAGTTGGTCTACGAACACCGGGGAGCTGTTTTTT. Translation: CASWSTNTGELFF.

J is TRBJ1-1 and V is TRBV2; D gene unclear. The CDR3 covers 12 residues. Germline lookup yields CDR1 SNHLY and CDR2 FYNNEI. V was shortened by 10 bases and J by 11 bases, with 20 bases between the two germline ends. CDR3 in amino acids: CATQWGVEDAFF. In nucleotides, the CDR3 is TGTGCCACCCAATGGGGAGTCGAGGACGCTTTCTTT. The complete variable domain, with remaining parts taken from reference TRBV2 and TRBJ1-1, reads EPEVTQTPSHQVTQMGQEVILRCVPISNHLYFYWYRQILGQKVEFLVSFYNNEISEKSEIFDDQFSVERPDGSNFTLKIRSTKLEDSAMYFCATQWGVEDAFFGQGTRLTVV.

This clone occurred a few times. The rearrangement joins TRBV12-3 or TRBV12-4 to TRBJ1-2; D possibly corresponds to TRBD1 (5 bases). The CDR3 runs 12 residues. The germline V and J ends were trimmed by 6 bases and 3 bases, with 8 bases remaining between them. The CDR3 DNA sequence: TGTGCCAGCAGCCAGGGTCACTATGGCTACACCTTC. It translates to CASSQGHYGYTF.

The J gene is TRBJ2-1, the V gene TRBV9; D possibly corresponds to TRBD2 (6 bases). Germline loops: CDR1 SGDLS, CDR2 YYNGEE. V lost 8 bases, J lost 4 bases, and 16 bases lay in between. CDR3 length equals 14 residues. The CDR3 spells CAREAWAGYNEQFF. The CDR3 bases are TGTGCCAGGGAGGCCTGGGCGGGATACAATGAGCAGTTCTTC. Full variable domain (outside the CDR3, taken from reference TRBV9 and TRBJ2-1): DSGVTQTPKHLITATGQRVTLRCSPRSGDLSVYWYQQSLDQGLQFLIQYYNGEERAKGNILERFSAQQFPDLHSELNLSSLELGDSALYFCAREAWAGYNEQFFGPGTRLTVL.